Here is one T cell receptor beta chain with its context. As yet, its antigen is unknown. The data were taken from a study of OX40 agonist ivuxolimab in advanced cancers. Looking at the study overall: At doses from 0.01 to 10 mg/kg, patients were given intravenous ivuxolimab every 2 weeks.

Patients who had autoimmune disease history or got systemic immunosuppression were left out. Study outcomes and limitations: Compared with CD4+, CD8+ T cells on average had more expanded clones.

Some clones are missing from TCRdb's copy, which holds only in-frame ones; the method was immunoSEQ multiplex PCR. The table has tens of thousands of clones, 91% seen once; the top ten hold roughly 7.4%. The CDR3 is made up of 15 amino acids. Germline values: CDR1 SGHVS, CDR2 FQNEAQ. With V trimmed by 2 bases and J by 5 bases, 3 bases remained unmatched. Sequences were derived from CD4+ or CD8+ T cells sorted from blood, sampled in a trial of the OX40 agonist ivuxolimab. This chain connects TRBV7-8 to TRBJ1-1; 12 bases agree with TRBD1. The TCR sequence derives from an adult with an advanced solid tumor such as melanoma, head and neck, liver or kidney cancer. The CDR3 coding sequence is TGTGCCAGCAGCTTAATGGGACAGGGGGCTACTGAAGCTTTCTTT. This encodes CASSLMGQGATEAFF.